The 26 T cell receptor beta chains given below trace back to one sample, sequenced in a study of cytomegalovirus exposure and HLA in healthy donors (dated by TCRdb to 2015 to 2018). The library was built by means of the immunoSEQ multiplex PCR assay. The multiplex PCR relied on a mix of 60 forward primers for TCR Vbeta segments and 13 reverse primers for TCR Jbeta segments. TCRdb limited this immuneACCESS table to in-frame rearrangements with V and J called. A share of clones is missing; checked studies link under half to unresolved V genes, and the rest is unexplained. This sample gives 100,000 or so clones in total; about 80% of them show up just once. Approximately 5.1% of the sample belongs to the ten largest clones. The sequenced sample consisted of PBMCs. Source of these receptors: a female donor in good health and CMV-seropositive.

The chain recombines TRBV7-3 with TRBJ1-2; 7 nucleotides line up with TRBD1. V shed 5 bases and J 5 bases; nucleotides not matched to a gene: 11. This CDR3 comprises 15 residues. The germline V gene encodes CDR1 SGHTA and CDR2 FQGTGA. The CDR3 reads CASSIDGQARYGYTF. The CDR3 DNA sequence: TGTGCCAGCAGCATCGACGGACAGGCCCGGTATGGCTACACCTTC.

This rearrangement joins TRBV25-1 to TRBJ2-1; 12 nucleotides align to TRBD2. This CDR3 comprises 17 residues. CDR1 and CDR2 (germline): MGHDK, SYGVNS. V dropped 3 bases and J dropped 8; count of bases not matched to a gene: 11. CDR3 sequence: CASSDPKGGLAGHEQFF. The DNA of the CDR3 is TGTGCCAGCAGTGACCCAAAAGGGGGACTAGCGGGCCATGAGCAGTTCTTC.

This rearrangement joins TRBV14 to TRBJ2-7; D is perhaps TRBD1 (8 bases). The V end lost 4 bases, the J end lost 7 bases, and 20 bases lay between the germline ends. CDR3 size: 15 residues. CDR1 is SGHDN and CDR2 is FVKESK in the germline V gene. The CDR3 nucleotides read TGTGCCAGCAGCCGTATTACAGGGGGGGCGAGGGAGCAGTACTTC. The encoded protein is CASSRITGGAREQYF.

This clone was seen just once. The chain couples TRBV28 to TRBJ2-5, with D uncertain. Germline loops: CDR1 MDHEN, CDR2 SYDVKM. The CDR3 consists of 13 residues. With 8 bases removed from V and 2 bases from J, the gap between germline ends came to 12 bases. The CDR3 protein is CASLEEFQETQYF. DNA of the CDR3: TGTGCCAGCCTAGAGGAGTTTCAAGAGACCCAGTACTTC. The entire variable domain, with the rest obtained from reference TRBV28 and TRBJ2-5, is as follows: DVKVTQSSRYLVKRTGEKVFLECVQDMDHENMFWYRQDPGLGLRLIYFSYDVKMKEKGDIPEGYSVSREKKERFSLILESASTNQTSMYLCASLEEFQETQYFGPGTRLLVL.

This clone has ten or more counts. The chain joins TRBV4-3 to TRBJ1-1; D not certain. V was trimmed by 4 bases and J by 0 bases, leaving 9 bases between them. Germline-derived CDR1 and CDR2 are LGHNA and YSLEER. This CDR3 spans 14 amino acids. This chain's CDR3 is CASSPQRLNTEAFF. In DNA form, the CDR3 reads TGCGCCAGCAGCCCCCAGCGGCTGAACACTGAAGCTTTCTTT.

This clone was recorded once. The chain combines TRBV30 with TRBJ2-7, with D maybe TRBD1 (7 bases). V gave up 4 bases and J gave up 2 bases, with 15 bases separating them. The length of the CDR3 is 14 residues. Germline V gene data show CDR1 as GTSNPN and CDR2 as SVGIG (reference sequence). Written as DNA, the CDR3 is TGTGCCTGGAACCGCGGGACAGCTACCTACGAGCAGTACTTC. Its translation is CAWNRGTATYEQYF.

CDR3 protein: CASSQVLITPDGGAFF. The CDR3 DNA sequence: TGCGCCAGCAGCCAAGTCCTCATTACTCCGGACGGAGGGGCTTTCTTT. This chain joins TRBV4-1 and TRBJ1-1; D gene uncertain. The germline CDR1 and CDR2 sequences are MGHRA and YSYEKL. V was cut by 1 base and J by 11 bases, with 23 bases left in between. This CDR3 region has 16 residues.

The chain couples TRBV7-9 to TRBJ2-7; 7 positions match TRBD1. Per the germline V gene, CDR1 is SEHNR and CDR2 is FQNEAQ (reference sequence). The CDR3 is 14 residues long. J was trimmed by 2 bases and V by 5 bases; bases with no gene match: 6. Here the CDR3 reads CASSVGDRAYEQYF. The CDR3 DNA reads as TGTGCCAGCAGCGTCGGGGACAGAGCCTACGAGCAGTACTTC.

This chain connects TRBV7-2 to TRBJ2-5; D is unresolved. Per the germline V gene, CDR1 is SGHTA and CDR2 is FQGNSA. This CDR3 comprises 15 residues. Between the trimmed V and J ends, which lost 1 base and 1 base, there was a span of 10 bases. The CDR3 sequence: CASSLVQVFQETQYF. In nucleotides, the CDR3 is TGTGCCAGCAGCTTAGTGCAGGTTTTCCAAGAGACCCAGTACTTC.

This chain joins TRBV29-1 and TRBJ1-1; maybe TRBD1 (5 bases). The CDR3 spans 12 residues. V was clipped by 7 bases and J by 2 bases, with 11 bases between them. CDR1 and CDR2 (germline): SQVTM, ANQGSEA. CDR3 sequence: CSAEDTNTEAFF. CDR3 DNA sequence: TGCAGCGCCGAGGACACAAACACTGAAGCTTTCTTT.

The chain recombines TRBV5-4 with TRBJ2-2; a weak D match, TRBD2 (6 bases). The ends were cut back, 3 bases at V and 2 bases at J, with 14 bases in the middle. Germline CDR1 is SGHNT and CDR2 is YYREEE (reference sequence). This CDR3 contains 16 residues. The CDR3 DNA reads as TGTGCCAGCAGCTCCCGGGACTGGGGCAACACCGGGGAGCTGTTTTTT. Translated: CASSSRDWGNTGELFF.

The rearrangement uses TRBV30 and TRBJ1-4; D is possibly TRBD1 (6 bases). The CDR3 totals 13 residues. V was cut by 6 bases and J by 7 bases, with 15 bases left in between. Germline CDR1 reads GTSNPN; CDR2 reads SVGIG (reference sequence). CDR3 sequence (DNA): TGTGCCTGCACAGGGAGATTCAGTGAAAAACTGTTTTTT. Amino acids: CACTGRFSEKLFF.

This chain links TRBV14 with TRBJ1-1; possibly TRBD1 for D (5 bases). Germline-derived CDR1 and CDR2 are SGHDN and FVKESK. V was trimmed by 1 base and J by 8 bases, leaving 11 bases between them. The CDR3 totals 13 residues. CDR3 in DNA: TGTGCCAGCAGCCAAGTCCCAGGGCTCGAAGCTTTCTTT. Its translation is CASSQVPGLEAFF.

This clone was counted between two and nine times. The chain recombines TRBV4-3 with TRBJ2-1, with D perhaps matching TRBD2 (5 bases). The CDR3 is made up of 13 amino acids. V dropped 3 bases and J dropped 8 bases, with 11 bases sitting between them. Germline V gene lookup returns CDR1 LGHNA and CDR2 YSLEER. CDR3 protein: CASSHILDDEQFF. The CDR3, as DNA: TGCGCCAGCAGCCACATACTAGATGATGAGCAGTTCTTC.

In nucleotides, the CDR3 is TGTGCCAGCAGTTTTGACCCCCGTAGGACAGGGTATAGCTTGAACTATGGCTACACCTTC. Translation gives CASSFDPRRTGYSLNYGYTF. The chain combines TRBV27 with TRBJ1-2; 8 bases are a match to TRBD1. The CDR3 is 20 amino acids. Germline V gene sequence: CDR1 MNHEY, CDR2 SMNVEV (reference sequence). V lost 3 bases to trimming and J lost 2 bases; unmatched junction nucleotides: 20.

The V gene is TRBV5-5, the J gene TRBJ2-3; D is unresolved. CDR3 size: 13 residues. Deletions cut 4 bases from V and 4 bases from J, with 10 bases between. The germline gives CDR1 SGHKS, CDR2 YYEKEE (reference sequence). CDR3: CASSPFSADTQYF. The CDR3 bases are TGTGCCAGCAGCCCGTTTTCAGCAGATACGCAGTATTTT.

This chain joins TRBV5-1 and TRBJ1-1; TRBD1 aligns across 10 bases. The CDR3 is made up of 15 amino acids. The germline CDR1 and CDR2 sequences are SGHRS and YFSETQ. J gave up 3 bases and V 7 bases, and 9 bases lay outside the gene matches. CDR3 in amino acids: CASVRDRGSYTEAFF. CDR3 DNA: TGCGCCAGCGTCCGGGACAGGGGTTCGTACACTGAAGCTTTCTTT. The complete variable domain, with remaining parts taken from reference TRBV5-1 and TRBJ1-1, reads KAGVTQTPRYLIKTRGQQVTLSCSPISGHRSVSWYQQTPGQGLQFLFEYFSETQRNKGNFPGRFSGRQFSNSRSEMNVSTLELGDSALYLCASVRDRGSYTEAFFGQGTRLTVV.

The rearrangement links TRBV7-2 to TRBJ2-3, with a weak D call TRBD2 (6 bases). Germline assignment: CDR1 SGHTA and CDR2 FQGNSA. The CDR3 runs to 14 residues. V was clipped by 4 bases and J by 0 bases, with 8 bases between them. The CDR3 reads CASSSSASTDTQYF. In DNA, the CDR3 is TGTGCCAGCAGCTCTAGCGCGAGCACAGATACGCAGTATTTT.

The V call is TRBV18, the J call TRBJ1-5; TRBD1 matches at 7 bases. This CDR3 spans 17 amino acids. CDR1 and CDR2 (germline): KGHSH, LQKENI. Trimming took 0 bases from V and 4 from J; bases not matched to a gene: 9. DNA of the CDR3: TGTGCCAGCTCACCACCGTTAGACAGGGCTAGTAATCAGCCCCAGCATTTT. Translation gives CASSPPLDRASNQPQHF.

The chain carries TRBV28 and TRBJ2-7, with 8 nucleotides matching TRBD1. This CDR3 has 15 amino acids. J was trimmed by 4 bases and V by 6 bases; bases with no gene match: 11. Germline lookup yields CDR1 MDHEN and CDR2 SYDVKM. CDR3: CASSRQGLRTYEQYF. The CDR3 bases are TGTGCCAGCAGCAGACAGGGGCTACGTACGTACGAGCAGTACTTC.

The V call is TRBV6-8, the J call TRBJ2-1, with TRBD2 identical over 10 bases. From germline, CDR1 is MNHGY and CDR2 SAAAGT. V lost 3 bases and J lost 9; bases outside the gene matches: 17. The CDR3 covers 18 residues. CDR3 DNA sequence: TGTGCCAGCAGTTATCTTCTAGCGGGAGCCTGTTGTCGGTGTGAGCAGTTCTTC. Translation: CASSYLLAGACCRCEQFF.

This chain connects TRBV5-4 to TRBJ2-7, with 11 nucleotides matching TRBD1. With V trimmed by 4 bases and J by 9 bases, 12 bases remained unmatched. The CDR3 covers 15 residues. The V gene's germline CDR1 is SGHNT and CDR2 YYREEE (reference sequence). CDR3 residues: CASSLDRGRRGGQYF. The DNA for the CDR3 is TGTGCCAGCAGCCTGGACAGGGGGCGCCGAGGCGGGCAGTACTTC.

The rearrangement links TRBV6-6 to TRBJ2-2, with 8 bases matching TRBD1. CDR1 is MNHNY and CDR2 is SVGAGI in the germline V gene (reference sequence). Unmatched junction bases numbered 1, after V lost 6 bases and J lost 4 bases. This CDR3 has 13 amino acids. The CDR3 coding sequence is TGTGCCAGCAGGACAGGGGCCACCGGGGAGCTGTTTTTT. It encodes CASRTGATGELFF.

The chain couples TRBV6-1 to TRBJ2-1; TRBD1 aligns across 10 bases. V lost 8 bases to trimming and J lost 6 bases; unmatched junction nucleotides: 10. The CDR3 covers 15 residues. Germline V CDR1 and CDR2: MNHNS, SASEGT. The CDR3 sequence: CASALRDRGVNEQFF. The CDR3 nucleotides are TGTGCCAGCGCATTACGGGACAGGGGTGTCAATGAGCAGTTCTTC.

This chain uses TRBV29-1 with TRBJ1-1; D gene unclear. The CDR3 consists of 13 residues. V gave up 2 bases and J gave up 11 bases, with 18 bases separating them. Per germline, CDR1 SQVTM and CDR2 ANQGSEA. In nucleotides, the CDR3 is TGCAGCGTTGAAAGTAAGGTCGAAACCGGGGCTTTCTTT. This encodes CSVESKVETGAFF.

The chain couples TRBV30 to TRBJ2-7, with 7 bases that match TRBD1. The CDR3 is 12 residues long. Germline-derived CDR1 and CDR2 are GTSNPN and SVGIG (reference sequence). With V trimmed by 4 bases and J by 3 bases, 3 bases remained unmatched. The CDR3 is CAWKDRSYEQYF. The CDR3 coding sequence is TGTGCCTGGAAGGACAGGAGCTACGAGCAGTACTTC.